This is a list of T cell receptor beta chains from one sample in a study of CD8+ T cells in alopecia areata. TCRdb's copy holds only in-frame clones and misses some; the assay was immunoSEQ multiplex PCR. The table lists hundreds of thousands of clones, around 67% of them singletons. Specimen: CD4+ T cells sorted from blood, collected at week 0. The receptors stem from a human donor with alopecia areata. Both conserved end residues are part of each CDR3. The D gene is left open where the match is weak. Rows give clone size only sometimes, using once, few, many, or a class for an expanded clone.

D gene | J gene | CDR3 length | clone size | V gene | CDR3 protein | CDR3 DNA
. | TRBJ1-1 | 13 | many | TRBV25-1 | CASSEFGSSEAFF | TGTGCCAGCAGTGAATTTGGGAGTTCTGAAGCTTTCTTT
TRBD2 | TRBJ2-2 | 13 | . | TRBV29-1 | CSATTSGAGELFF | TGCAGCGCTACGACTAGCGGGGCCGGGGAGCTGTTTTTT
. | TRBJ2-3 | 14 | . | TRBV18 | CASSPPGAADTQYF | TGTGCCAGCTCACCCCCGGGCGCGGCGGATACGCAGTATTTT
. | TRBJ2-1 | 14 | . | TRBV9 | CASSFHGVNDEQFF | TGTGCCAGCAGCTTCCACGGGGTAAATGATGAGCAGTTCTTC
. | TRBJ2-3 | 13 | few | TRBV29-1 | CSVGGEIGGTQYF | TGCAGCGTTGGAGGGGAAATTGGTGGTACGCAGTATTTT
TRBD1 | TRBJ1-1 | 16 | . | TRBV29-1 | CSVENRQGALGTEAFF | TGCAGCGTAGAAAACCGGCAGGGGGCCCTGGGGACTGAAGCTTTCTTT
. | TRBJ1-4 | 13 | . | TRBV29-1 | CSVVGNGDEKLFF | TGCAGCGTTGTCGGGAACGGGGATGAAAAACTGTTTTTT
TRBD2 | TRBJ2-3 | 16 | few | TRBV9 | CASSVTLAGSTDTQYF | TGTGCCAGCAGCGTTACACTAGCGGGGAGCACAGATACGCAGTATTTT
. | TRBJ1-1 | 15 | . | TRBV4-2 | CASSQEVGPNTEAFF | TGTGCCAGCAGCCAAGAAGTGGGCCCGAACACTGAAGCTTTCTTT
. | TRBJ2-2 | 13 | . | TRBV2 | CASGRRFAGELFF | TGTGCCAGCGGACGCAGGTTCGCCGGGGAGCTGTTTTTT
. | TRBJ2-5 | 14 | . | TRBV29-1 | CSVAVGRNWETQYF | TGCAGCGTGGCCGTGGGTCGGAATTGGGAGACCCAGTACTTC
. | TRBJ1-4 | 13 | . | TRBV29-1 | CSVNHSGGEKLFF | TGCAGCGTGAATCATTCCGGGGGCGAAAAACTGTTTTTT
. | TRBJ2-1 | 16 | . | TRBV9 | CASSVAGDASYNEQFF | TGTGCCAGCAGCGTAGCGGGGGACGCCTCCTACAATGAGCAGTTCTTC
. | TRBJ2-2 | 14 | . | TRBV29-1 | CSVGTTGNTGELFF | TGCAGCGTGGGGACGACAGGAAACACCGGGGAGCTGTTTTTT
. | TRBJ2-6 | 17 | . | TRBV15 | CATSRDRPSAGANVLTF | TGTGCCACCAGCAGAGATCGACCCTCCGCGGGGGCCAACGTCCTGACTTTC
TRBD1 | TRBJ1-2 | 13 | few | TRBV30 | CAGRQGTGYGYTF | TGTGCCGGGAGACAGGGGACAGGGTATGGCTACACCTTC
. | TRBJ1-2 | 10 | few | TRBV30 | CAWNGVGYTF | TGTGCCTGGAATGGGGTTGGCTACACCTTC
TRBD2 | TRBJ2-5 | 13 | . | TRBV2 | CASSVGLEETQYF | TGTGCCAGCAGTGTTGGACTAGAGGAGACCCAGTACTTC
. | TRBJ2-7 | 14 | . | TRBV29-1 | CSVAQVPWTGEQYF | TGCAGCGTTGCCCAGGTGCCTTGGACTGGAGAGCAGTACTTC
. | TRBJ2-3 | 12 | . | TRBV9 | CASSKTADTQYF | TGTGCCAGCAGCAAGACAGCCGATACGCAGTATTTT
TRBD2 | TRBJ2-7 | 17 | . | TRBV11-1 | CASSRTSGVLGSYEQYF | TGTGCCAGCAGCCGGACTAGCGGGGTGCTGGGCTCCTACGAGCAGTACTTC
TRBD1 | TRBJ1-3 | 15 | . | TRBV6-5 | CASRLTGDSGNTIYF | TGTGCCAGCAGACTAACAGGGGACTCTGGAAACACCATATATTTT
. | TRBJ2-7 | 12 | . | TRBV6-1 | CASSDSFYEQYF | TGTGCCAGCAGTGACAGCTTCTACGAGCAGTACTTC
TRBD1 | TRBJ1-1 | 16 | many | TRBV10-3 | CAISDPGTGGRAEAFF | TGTGCCATCAGTGACCCCGGGACAGGGGGCCGCGCTGAAGCTTTCTTT
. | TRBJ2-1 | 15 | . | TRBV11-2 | CASSLAGPSYNEQFF | TGTGCCAGCAGCTTAGCGGGACCGAGCTACAATGAGCAGTTCTTC
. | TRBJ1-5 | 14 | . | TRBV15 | CATSRPLGDQPQHF | TGTGCCACCAGCCGCCCCCTGGGGGATCAGCCCCAGCATTTT
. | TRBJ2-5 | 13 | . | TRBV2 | CASMWPGVETQYF | TGTGCCAGCATGTGGCCGGGAGTCGAGACCCAGTACTTC
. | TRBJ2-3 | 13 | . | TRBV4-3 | CASSHGRTDTQYF | TGCGCCAGCAGCCATGGCCGCACAGATACGCAGTATTTT
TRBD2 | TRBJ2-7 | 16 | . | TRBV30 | CAWSGLQRGGRYEQYF | TGTGCCTGGAGTGGGCTCCAGCGGGGGGGTAGGTACGAGCAGTACTTC
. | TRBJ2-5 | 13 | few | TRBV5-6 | CASSFGNQETQYF | TGTGCCAGCAGCTTTGGGAACCAAGAGACCCAGTACTTC
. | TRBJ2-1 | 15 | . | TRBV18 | CASSPQGSDYNEQFF | TGTGCCAGCTCACCGCAAGGGTCTGACTACAATGAGCAGTTCTTC
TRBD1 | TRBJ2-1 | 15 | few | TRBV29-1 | CSVEGGTGGLDEQFF | TGCAGCGTTGAAGGGGGGACAGGGGGCTTGGATGAGCAGTTCTTC
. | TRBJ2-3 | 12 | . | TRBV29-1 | CSGWDSTDTQYF | TGCAGCGGCTGGGACTCCACAGATACGCAGTATTTT
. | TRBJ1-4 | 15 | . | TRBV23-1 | CASSLPVATNEKLFF | TGCGCCAGCAGTCTCCCAGTGGCAACTAATGAAAAACTGTTTTTT
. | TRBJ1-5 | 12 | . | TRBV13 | CASSFFNQPQHF | TGTGCCAGCAGCTTTTTTAATCAGCCCCAGCATTTT
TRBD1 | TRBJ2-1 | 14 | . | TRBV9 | CASRKGQGGNEQFF | TGTGCCAGCAGGAAGGGACAGGGAGGGAATGAGCAGTTCTTC
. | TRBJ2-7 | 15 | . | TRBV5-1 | CASSPRSSSRYEQYF | TGCGCCAGCAGCCCTCGGTCTAGCTCGAGGTACGAGCAGTACTTC
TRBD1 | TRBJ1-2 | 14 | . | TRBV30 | CAWYGDRSVYGYTF | TGTGCCTGGTACGGGGACAGGAGTGTCTATGGCTACACCTTC
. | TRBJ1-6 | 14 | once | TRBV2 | CASSVQGTGSPLHF | TGTGCCAGCAGTGTACAAGGGACTGGTTCACCCCTCCACTTT
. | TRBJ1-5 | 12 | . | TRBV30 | CAWSSGEGPQHF | TGTGCCTGGAGCTCCGGGGAGGGGCCCCAGCATTTT
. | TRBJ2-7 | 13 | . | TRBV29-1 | CSVRGAVSYEQYF | TGCAGCGTCCGAGGGGCAGTCTCCTACGAGCAGTACTTC
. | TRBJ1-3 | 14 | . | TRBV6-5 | CASSYGSSGNTIYF | TGTGCCAGCAGTTACGGGAGCTCTGGAAACACCATATATTTT
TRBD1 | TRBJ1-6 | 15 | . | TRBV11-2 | CASSYRDSYNSPLHF | TGTGCCAGCAGCTACCGGGACAGTTATAATTCACCCCTCCACTTT
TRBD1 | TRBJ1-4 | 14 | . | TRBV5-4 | CASSQDRKNEKLFF | TGTGCCAGCAGCCAGGACAGGAAGAATGAAAAACTGTTTTTT
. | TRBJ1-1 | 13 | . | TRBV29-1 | CSAGPGGNTEAFF | TGCAGCGCTGGACCCGGAGGGAACACTGAAGCTTTCTTT
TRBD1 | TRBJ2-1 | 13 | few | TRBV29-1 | CSARDSEGNEQFF | TGCAGCGCCAGGGACAGCGAGGGCAATGAGCAGTTCTTC
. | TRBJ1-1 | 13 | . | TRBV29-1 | CSVGNRRNTEAFF | TGCAGCGTCGGGAACAGGAGGAACACTGAAGCTTTCTTT
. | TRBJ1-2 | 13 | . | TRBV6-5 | CASSSRTTYGYTF | TGTGCCAGCAGTTCCCGGACAACCTATGGCTACACCTTC
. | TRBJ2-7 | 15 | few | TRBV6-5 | CASSIEGGFSYEQYF | TGTGCCAGCAGCATAGAGGGGGGATTCTCCTACGAGCAGTACTTC
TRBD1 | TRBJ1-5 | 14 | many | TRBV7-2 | CASSFPGGVQPQHF | TGTGCCAGCAGCTTTCCAGGGGGCGTTCAGCCCCAGCATTTT
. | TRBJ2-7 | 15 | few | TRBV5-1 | CASSWNPGAQYEQYF | TGCGCCAGCAGCTGGAACCCCGGGGCCCAATACGAGCAGTACTTC